Sequencing of this TCR beta chain was carried out in a study of patients and donors after allogeneic stem cell transplantation. This clonotype was detected only a few times. One entry per CDR3 protein, called by TCRdb with MiXCR from the RT-PCR reads. The table shows tens of thousands of distinct CDR3 sequences, with around 5% occurring only once. Specimen: blood, either unsorted or a sorted T cell fraction (not recorded which). This TCR was sampled from a human donor who was either an allogeneic HSCT recipient or a stem cell or donor lymphocyte infusion donor (not recorded which). It is not recorded whose cells these are; they may come from a transplant donor.

CDR3 sequence reads: CASSRDIYGYTF. Here the CDR3 DNA reads TGTGCCAGCAGCCGGGACATCTATGGCTACACCTTC. The chain couples TRBV5-4 to TRBJ1-2; maybe TRBD1 (6 bases). Trimming pared 4 bases from V and 4 bases from J, leaving 8 bases between. Germline values: CDR1 SGHNT, CDR2 YYREEE (reference sequence). CDR3 length: 12 residues.